Listed below are T cell receptor beta chains from one sample, sequenced in a study of T-cell memory formation after mild COVID-19. TCRdb itself ran the 5' RACE reads through MiXCR, one entry per CDR3 protein. Of about 560,000 distinct CDR3 sequences listed, 17% were seen once; the top ten hold approximately 8.1%. Sequences were obtained from PBMCs or a T cell subset sorted from them (not recorded which). The source is an adult woman who had mild COVID-19 (a few samples of this study predate the infection). Cell type and time point are not known. The CDR3 runs from the conserved cysteine through the conserved F or W. D genes are given only for firm matches. Size values are once, few and many counts, or a class for expanded clones, and some rows have none.

J: TRBJ1-4
size: .
D: TRBD1
V: TRBV5-1
CDR3: CASSHGQAGEKLFF
DNA: TGCGCCAGCAGCCACGGACAGGCGGGTGAAAAACTGTTTTTT

J: TRBJ2-6
size: .
D: .
V: TRBV5-1
CDR3: CASSLALNGANVLTF
DNA: TGCGCCAGCAGCTTGGCTCTAAATGGGGCCAACGTCCTGACTTTC

J: TRBJ1-3
size: .
D: TRBD1
V: TRBV7-9
CDR3: CASSQGQHSGNTIYF
DNA: TGTGCCAGCAGCCAGGGACAGCACTCTGGAAACACCATATATTTT

J: TRBJ1-1
size: .
D: TRBD1
V: TRBV12-3/TRBV12-4
CDR3: CASNPGQGSTEAFF
DNA: TGTGCCAGCAATCCCGGACAGGGAAGCACTGAAGCTTTCTTT

J: TRBJ1-1
size: .
D: .
V: TRBV30
CDR3: CAWRGLDEAFF
DNA: TGTGCCTGGAGGGGACTCGATGAAGCTTTCTTT

J: TRBJ2-7
size: .
D: .
V: TRBV4-1
CDR3: CASSQGPREGGVYEQYF
DNA: TGCGCCAGCAGCCAAGGCCCGCGGGAAGGGGGGGTATACGAGCAGTACTTC

J: TRBJ2-1
size: few
D: .
V: TRBV7-8
CDR3: CASSLIRNEQFF
DNA: TGTGCCAGCAGCCTCATACGCAATGAGCAGTTCTTC

J: TRBJ2-7
size: .
D: .
V: TRBV9
CDR3: CASSVTGTNYEQYF
DNA: TGTGCCAGCAGTGTAACAGGGACCAACTACGAGCAGTACTTC

J: TRBJ2-7
size: .
D: TRBD1
V: TRBV9
CDR3: CASSEHRDSSYEQYF
DNA: TGTGCCAGCAGCGAACACCGGGACAGCTCCTACGAGCAGTACTTC

J: TRBJ2-6
size: .
D: .
V: TRBV24-1
CDR3: CATSAQGPFSGANVLTF
DNA: TGTGCCACCAGTGCCCAGGGGCCATTCTCTGGGGCCAACGTCCTGACTTTC

J: TRBJ1-6
size: .
D: .
V: TRBV7-9
CDR3: CASSSSAARGENSPLHF
DNA: TGTGCCAGCAGCTCTTCAGCGGCCAGGGGCGAAAATTCACCCCTCCACTTT

J: TRBJ2-1
size: .
D: TRBD2
V: TRBV7-3
CDR3: CASSLTFLAGGNEQFF
DNA: TGTGCCAGCAGCTTAACGTTTCTAGCGGGAGGGAATGAGCAGTTCTTC

J: TRBJ2-3
size: .
D: .
V: TRBV7-2
CDR3: CASSLAVPRGTDTQYF
DNA: TGTGCCAGCAGCTTAGCGGTCCCGAGGGGCACAGATACGCAGTATTTT

J: TRBJ2-1
size: few
D: TRBD2
V: TRBV5-1
CDR3: CASSITTSGRGYNEQFF
DNA: TGCGCCAGCAGCATAACGACTAGCGGGAGGGGGTACAATGAGCAGTTCTTC

J: TRBJ2-2
size: .
D: .
V: TRBV10-3
CDR3: CAITGLMTGELFF
DNA: TGTGCCATCACCGGACTTATGACCGGGGAGCTGTTTTTT

J: TRBJ2-7
size: .
D: TRBD2
V: TRBV9
CDR3: CASSTPGTSDEQYF
DNA: TGTGCCAGCAGCACACCCGGGACTAGCGACGAGCAGTACTTC

J: TRBJ1-1
size: few
D: .
V: TRBV12-3/TRBV12-4
CDR3: CASSYRAMNTEAFF
DNA: TGTGCCAGCAGTTACAGGGCGATGAACACTGAAGCTTTCTTT

J: TRBJ1-1
size: .
D: .
V: TRBV27
CDR3: CASSFPDGEAFF
DNA: TGTGCCAGCAGTTTCCCGGACGGTGAAGCTTTCTTT

J: TRBJ1-1
size: few
D: .
V: TRBV7-6
CDR3: CASSLYQGNTEAFF
DNA: TGTGCCAGCAGCTTATATCAGGGGAACACTGAAGCTTTCTTT

J: TRBJ2-1
size: .
D: .
V: TRBV11-2
CDR3: CASSLTGSGFYEQFF
DNA: TGTGCCAGCAGCTTAACAGGCTCTGGATTTTATGAGCAGTTCTTC

J: TRBJ2-1
size: few
D: TRBD1
V: TRBV5-4
CDR3: CASSWDLVGQGDEQFF
DNA: TGTGCCAGCAGCTGGGACCTAGTCGGGCAGGGGGATGAGCAGTTCTTC

J: TRBJ2-7
size: few
D: .
V: TRBV6-6
CDR3: CASSHPAGLSHEQYF
DNA: TGTGCCAGCAGTCACCCCGCGGGGCTCTCCCACGAGCAGTACTTC

J: TRBJ2-3
size: few
D: .
V: TRBV18
CDR3: CASSPPRVDTQYF
DNA: TGTGCCAGCTCACCACCGAGGGTTGATACGCAGTATTTT

J: TRBJ1-4
size: .
D: .
V: TRBV7-9
CDR3: CASSLDRAATNEKLFF
DNA: TGTGCCAGCAGCTTAGACAGGGCCGCAACTAATGAAAAACTGTTTTTT

J: TRBJ2-7
size: few
D: TRBD1
V: TRBV30
CDR3: CACQTGYLYEQYF
DNA: TGTGCCTGTCAGACAGGGTACTTATACGAGCAGTACTTC

J: TRBJ2-1
size: .
D: .
V: TRBV7-8
CDR3: CASTTGGSYNEQFF
DNA: TGTGCCAGCACCACTGGGGGCTCCTACAATGAGCAGTTCTTC

J: TRBJ1-5
size: few
D: .
V: TRBV7-9
CDR3: CASSLGEGPQHF
DNA: TGTGCCAGCAGCTTGGGGGAGGGCCCCCAGCATTTT

J: TRBJ1-5
size: .
D: .
V: TRBV20-1
CDR3: CSAIFQGIWSNQPQHF
DNA: TGCAGTGCTATATTCCAGGGGATTTGGAGCAATCAGCCCCAGCATTTT

J: TRBJ1-6
size: .
D: .
V: TRBV20-1
CDR3: CSASPGLTVSPLHF
DNA: TGCAGTGCTAGCCCGGGTCTTACCGTCTCACCCCTCCACTTT

J: TRBJ1-1
size: few
D: .
V: TRBV7-6
CDR3: CASSLRTGKTAEAFF
DNA: TGTGCCAGCAGCCTACGCACAGGGAAGACAGCTGAAGCTTTCTTT

J: TRBJ2-1
size: few
D: .
V: TRBV4-1
CDR3: CASSQVSSSYNEQFF
DNA: TGCGCCAGCAGCCAAGTTAGCAGCAGCTACAATGAGCAGTTCTTC

J: TRBJ2-5
size: .
D: .
V: TRBV7-3
CDR3: CASSFGSSATQYF
DNA: TGTGCCAGCAGCTTCGGGTCCAGCGCGACCCAGTACTTC

J: TRBJ1-5
size: few
D: .
V: TRBV6-5
CDR3: CASSPLGTQQPQHF
DNA: TGTGCCAGCAGCCCCCTGGGGACACAACAGCCCCAGCATTTT

J: TRBJ1-6
size: .
D: .
V: TRBV12-3/TRBV12-4
CDR3: CASSLDTTNSPLHF
DNA: TGTGCCAGCAGTTTAGACACGACGAATTCACCCCTCCACTTT

J: TRBJ2-7
size: .
D: .
V: TRBV14
CDR3: CASKGKASYEQYF
DNA: TGTGCCAGCAAGGGAAAGGCATCCTACGAGCAGTACTTC